This T cell receptor (beta chain) was sequenced for a study of cytomegalovirus exposure and HLA in healthy donors. The ends lost 1 base at V and 4 bases at J; junction bases unmatched: 6. The CDR3 spans 15 residues. Germline V gene lookup returns CDR1 LNHNV and CDR2 YYDKDF (reference sequence). About this clone: What it binds is unknown.

Points from the study as a whole: As a later analysis revealed, most CMV-associated TCR beta chains appeared HLA-restricted.

Primers for the PCR totalled 60 Vbeta and 13 Jbeta. The method was immunoSEQ multiplex PCR; TCRdb's version includes in-frame clones alone and lacks a portion of them. The sample records approximately 150,000 clones, about four fifths being singletons. Source material: PBMCs. This chain connects TRBV15 to TRBJ1-2, with TRBD1 matching over 7 bases. The TCR was taken from a man aged 50 to 60 in good health and CMV-seropositive. The CDR3 reads CATSRGQGGVYGYTF. CDR3 coding DNA: TGTGCCACCAGCAGAGGCCAGGGGGGTGTCTATGGCTACACCTTC.